Given below is one T cell receptor beta chain in context. These data belong to a study of blood T cell repertoires in COVID-19. The CDR3 length is 14 residues. Germline lookup yields CDR1 SEHNR and CDR2 FQNEAQ (reference sequence). V lost 1 base to trimming and J lost 0 bases, with 4 bases between them. Source study methods: Scientists estimated how many nucleated cells there were by amplifying reference gene primers. Here immunoSEQ multiplex PCR was the method, and the copy in TCRdb shows in-frame clones only, minus some. The DNA was the basis for D and trimming; V, J and clone size are from that table. The repertoire has under 200,000 clones, 80% to 85% of them found once; the top ten carry 2.6%.

V usage is TRBV7-9 and J usage is TRBJ1-3; D unclear. This receptor was taken from a human donor with acute or convalescent COVID-19. The donor label of this sample is uncertain. Sequencing used peripheral blood. This chain's CDR3 is CASSLVSSGNTIYF. The CDR3 bases are TGTGCCAGCAGCTTAGTCTCCTCTGGAAACACCATATATTTT.